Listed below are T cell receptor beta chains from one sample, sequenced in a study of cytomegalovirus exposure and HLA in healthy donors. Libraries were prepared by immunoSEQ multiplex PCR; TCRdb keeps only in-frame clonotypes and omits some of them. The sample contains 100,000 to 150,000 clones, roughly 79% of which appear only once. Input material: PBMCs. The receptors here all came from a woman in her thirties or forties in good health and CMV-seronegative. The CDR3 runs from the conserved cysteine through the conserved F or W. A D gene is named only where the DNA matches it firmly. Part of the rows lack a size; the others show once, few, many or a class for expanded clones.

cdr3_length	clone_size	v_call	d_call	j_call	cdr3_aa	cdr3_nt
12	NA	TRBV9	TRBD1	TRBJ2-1	CASSVATGSQFF	TGTGCCAGCAGCGTAGCGACAGGGTCGCAGTTCTTC
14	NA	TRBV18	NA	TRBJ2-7	CASSPRPSSYEQYF	TGTGCCAGCTCACCCCGCCCTAGCTCCTACGAGCAGTACTTC
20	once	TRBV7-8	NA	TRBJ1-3	CASSLIRWNLRGLRGNTIYF	TGTGCCAGCAGCTTAATACGTTGGAATCTCAGGGGTCTCCGCGGAAACACCATATATTTT
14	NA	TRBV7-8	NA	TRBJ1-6	CASSLNSGSSPLHF	TGTGCCAGCAGCTTGAACTCGGGGAGTTCACCCCTCCACTTT
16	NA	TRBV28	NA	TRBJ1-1	CASSGKRQIMNTEAFF	TGTGCCAGCAGTGGTAAAAGACAGATCATGAACACTGAAGCTTTCTTT
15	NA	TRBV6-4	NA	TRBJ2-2	CAKRWGLFCTGELFF	TGTGCCAAGCGATGGGGACTGTTCTGCACCGGGGAGCTGTTTTTT
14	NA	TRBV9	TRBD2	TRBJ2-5	CASSPLTSGWTQYF	TGTGCCAGCAGCCCTCTGACTAGCGGGTGGACCCAGTACTTC
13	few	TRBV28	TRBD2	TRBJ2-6	CASSEGGANGLTF	TGTGCCAGCAGCGAGGGAGGGGCCAACGGCCTGACTTTC
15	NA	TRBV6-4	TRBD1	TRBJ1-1	CASSDSHRGNTEAFF	TGTGCCAGCAGTGACTCGCACAGGGGGAACACTGAAGCCTTCTTT
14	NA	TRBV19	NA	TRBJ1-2	CASSSPGVNYGYTF	TGTGCCAGTAGTTCCCCGGGGGTCAACTATGGCTACACCTTC
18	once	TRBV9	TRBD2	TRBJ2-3	CASSVEGLAGGGTDTQYF	TGTGCCAGCAGCGTAGAGGGGTTAGCGGGGGGGGGCACAGATACGCAGTATTTT
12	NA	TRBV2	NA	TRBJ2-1	CASSDIANEEFF	TGTGCCAGCAGTGACATAGCGAATGAGGAGTTCTTC
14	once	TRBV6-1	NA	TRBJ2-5	CASSSATEQETQYF	TGTGCCAGCAGTTCAGCGACAGAGCAAGAGACCCAGTACTTC
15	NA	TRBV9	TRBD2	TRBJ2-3	CASSPAGTPINTQYF	TGTGCCAGCAGCCCAGCGGGGACCCCAATAAATACGCAGTATTTT
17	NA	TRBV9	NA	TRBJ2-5	CASSVDPPGGGLETQYF	TGTGCCAGCAGCGTAGATCCCCCCGGGGGTGGGCTGGAGACCCAGTACTTC
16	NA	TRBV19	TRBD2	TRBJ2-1	CASSPTSVETYHEQFF	TGTGCCAGTAGTCCCACTAGCGTAGAAACCTACCATGAGCAGTTCTTC
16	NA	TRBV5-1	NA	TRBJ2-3	CASSLYGAKLTDTQYF	TGCGCCAGCAGCTTGTATGGTGCAAAACTCACAGATACGCAGTATTTT
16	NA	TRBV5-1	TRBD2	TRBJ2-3	CASGRAGRAGADTQYF	TGCGCCAGCGGGCGGGCCGGGAGGGCCGGCGCAGATACGCAGTATTTT
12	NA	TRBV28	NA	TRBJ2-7	CASTRGVTEQYF	TGTGCCAGCACCCGAGGCGTTACCGAGCAGTACTTC
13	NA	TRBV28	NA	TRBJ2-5	CASSLGGQETQYF	TGTGCCAGCAGTTTAGGGGGGCAAGAGACCCAGTACTTC
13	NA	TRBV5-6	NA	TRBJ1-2	CASSLGQGIGYTF	TGTGCCAGCAGCTTGGGGCAGGGGATTGGCTACACCTTC
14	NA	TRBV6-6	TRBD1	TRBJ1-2	CASSFSDRMFGYTF	TGTGCCAGCAGTTTTTCGGACAGGATGTTTGGCTACACCTTC
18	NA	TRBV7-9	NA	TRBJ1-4	CASSLKWDTRSTNEKLFF	TGTGCCAGCAGCTTAAAATGGGACACAAGGTCTACTAATGAAAAACTGTTTTTT
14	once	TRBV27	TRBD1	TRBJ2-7	CASSSRQGSHEQYF	TGTGCCAGCAGTTCCCGACAGGGGTCCCACGAGCAGTACTTC
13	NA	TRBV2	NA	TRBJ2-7	CASSGQGAYEQYF	TGTGCCAGCAGTGGGCAGGGTGCCTACGAGCAGTACTTC
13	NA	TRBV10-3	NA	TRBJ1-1	CAISDVVSTEAFF	TGTGCCATCAGTGATGTAGTGAGCACTGAAGCTTTCTTT
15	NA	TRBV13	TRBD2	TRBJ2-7	CASSPGLAGPYEQYF	TGTGCCAGCAGCCCCGGACTAGCGGGACCCTACGAGCAGTACTTC
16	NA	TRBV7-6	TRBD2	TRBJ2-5	CASSLYGSGSAETQYF	TGTGCCAGCAGCTTATATGGTAGCGGGAGTGCGGAGACCCAGTACTTC
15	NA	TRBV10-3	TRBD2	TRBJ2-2	CAISALAGVAGELFF	TGTGCCATCAGTGCACTAGCGGGAGTCGCCGGGGAGCTGTTTTTT
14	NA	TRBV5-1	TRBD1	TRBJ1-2	CASSLAQGAYGYTF	TGCGCCAGCAGCTTGGCCCAGGGGGCCTATGGCTACACCTTC
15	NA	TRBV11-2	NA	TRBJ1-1	CASSLREGQNTEAFF	TGTGCCAGCAGCTTAAGGGAGGGACAGAACACTGAAGCTTTCTTT
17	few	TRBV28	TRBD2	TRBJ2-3	CASSSVFGGGPTDTQYF	TGTGCCAGCAGTTCAGTTTTCGGGGGAGGGCCCACAGATACGCAGTATTTT
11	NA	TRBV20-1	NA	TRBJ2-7	CSAAGAVVEYF	TGCAGTGCTGCTGGGGCCGTCGTAGAGTACTTC
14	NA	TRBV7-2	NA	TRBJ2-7	CASSLGGADYEQYF	TGTGCCAGCAGCTTAGGGGGTGCCGACTACGAGCAGTACTTC
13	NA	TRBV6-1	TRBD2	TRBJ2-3	CASEAGILDTQYF	TGTGCCAGCGAAGCGGGAATTTTAGATACGCAGTATTTT
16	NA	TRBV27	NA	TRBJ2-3	CASTDLGLQRTDTQYF	TGTGCCAGCACCGACCTGGGACTCCAGCGCACAGATACGCAGTATTTT
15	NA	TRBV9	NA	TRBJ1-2	CASSVRQNQNYGYTF	TGTGCCAGCAGCGTACGACAGAACCAGAACTATGGCTACACCTTC
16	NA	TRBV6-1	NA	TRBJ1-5	CASSELAEYSNQPQHF	TGTGCCAGCAGTGAACTGGCAGAATATAGCAATCAGCCCCAGCATTTT
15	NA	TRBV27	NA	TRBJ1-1	CASSFDYRSNTEAFF	TGTGCCAGCAGTTTCGATTACAGATCCAACACTGAAGCTTTCTTT
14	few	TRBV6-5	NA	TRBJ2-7	CASSRQTGGNEQYF	TGTGCCAGCAGTCGCCAGACAGGCGGTAACGAGCAGTACTTC
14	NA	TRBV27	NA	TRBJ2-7	CASSPADTSGEQCF	TGTGCCAGCAGTCCCGCGGACACCTCTGGAGAGCAGTGCTTC
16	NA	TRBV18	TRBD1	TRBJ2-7	CASSPTTGGVRNEQYF	TGTGCCAGCTCCCCGACGACAGGGGGCGTACGCAACGAGCAGTACTTC
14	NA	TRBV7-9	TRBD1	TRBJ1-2	CASSTGQGSYGYTF	TGTGCCAGCAGCACTGGACAGGGGAGTTATGGCTACACCTTC
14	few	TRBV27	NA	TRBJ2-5	CASSLRGDSGTQYF	TGTGCCAGCAGTTTACGGGGAGATAGTGGGACCCAGTACTTC
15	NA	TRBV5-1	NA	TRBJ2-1	CASSLGGGPFYEQFF	TGCGCCAGCAGCTTGGGCGGGGGCCCTTTCTATGAGCAGTTCTTC
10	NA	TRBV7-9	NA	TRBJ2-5	CASSTEAQYF	TGTGCCAGCAGTACTGAGGCCCAGTACTTC
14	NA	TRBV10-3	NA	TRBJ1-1	CAIGLGGQNTEAFF	TGTGCCATCGGCCTGGGGGGGCAAAACACTGAAGCTTTCTTT
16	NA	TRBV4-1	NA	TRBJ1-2	CASSLAVDLANYGYTF	TGCGCCAGCAGCCTCGCCGTGGACTTAGCTAACTATGGCTACACCTTC
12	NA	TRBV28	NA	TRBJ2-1	CASSPPYNEQFF	TGTGCCAGCAGTCCCCCTTACAATGAGCAGTTCTTC
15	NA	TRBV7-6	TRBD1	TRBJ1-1	CASSLATGEVTEAFF	TGTGCCAGCAGCTTAGCTACAGGGGAGGTGACTGAAGCTTTCTTT
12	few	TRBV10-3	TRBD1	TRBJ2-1	CAISGQGGEQFF	TGTGCCATCAGTGGACAGGGTGGAGAGCAGTTCTTC
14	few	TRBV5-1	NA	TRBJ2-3	CASGDSPVTDTQYF	TGCGCCAGCGGGGACTCTCCAGTCACAGATACGCAGTATTTT
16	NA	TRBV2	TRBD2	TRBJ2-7	CASSDTQRGPSYEQYF	TGTGCCAGCAGTGATACCCAGCGGGGGCCATCCTACGAGCAGTACTTC
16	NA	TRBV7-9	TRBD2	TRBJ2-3	CASSLAVSGATDTQYF	TGTGCCAGCAGCTTAGCGGTAAGCGGGGCCACAGATACGCAGTATTTT